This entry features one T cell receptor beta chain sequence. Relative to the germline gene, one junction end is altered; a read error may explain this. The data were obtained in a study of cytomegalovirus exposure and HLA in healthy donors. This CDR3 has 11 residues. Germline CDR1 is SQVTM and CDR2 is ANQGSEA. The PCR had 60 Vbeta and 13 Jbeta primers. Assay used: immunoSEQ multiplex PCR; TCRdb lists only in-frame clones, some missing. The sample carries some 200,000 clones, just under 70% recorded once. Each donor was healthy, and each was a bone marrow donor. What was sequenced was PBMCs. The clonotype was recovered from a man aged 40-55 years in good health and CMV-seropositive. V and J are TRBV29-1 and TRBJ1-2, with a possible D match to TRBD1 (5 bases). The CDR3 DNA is TGCAGCGTTGAAGGGGGCCAGCGCAGGGTCTTC. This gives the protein CSVEGGQRRVF.